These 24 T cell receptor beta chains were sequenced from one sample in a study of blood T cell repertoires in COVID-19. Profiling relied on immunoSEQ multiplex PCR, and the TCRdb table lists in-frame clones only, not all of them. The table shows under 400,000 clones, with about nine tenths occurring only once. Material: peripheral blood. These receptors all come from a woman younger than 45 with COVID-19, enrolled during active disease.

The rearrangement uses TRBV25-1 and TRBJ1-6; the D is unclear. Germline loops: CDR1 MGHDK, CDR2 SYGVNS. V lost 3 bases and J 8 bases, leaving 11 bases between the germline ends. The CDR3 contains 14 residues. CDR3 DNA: TGTGCCAGCAGTGATCAAAAGTCGGATTCACCCCTCCACTTT. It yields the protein CASSDQKSDSPLHF.

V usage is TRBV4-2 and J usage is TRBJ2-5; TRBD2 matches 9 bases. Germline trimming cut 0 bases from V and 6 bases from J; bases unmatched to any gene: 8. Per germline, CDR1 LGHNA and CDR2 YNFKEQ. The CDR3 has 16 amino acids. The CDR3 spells CASSQDLSGGRKTQYF. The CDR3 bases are TGTGCCAGCAGCCAAGATTTAAGCGGGGGGAGGAAGACCCAGTACTTC.

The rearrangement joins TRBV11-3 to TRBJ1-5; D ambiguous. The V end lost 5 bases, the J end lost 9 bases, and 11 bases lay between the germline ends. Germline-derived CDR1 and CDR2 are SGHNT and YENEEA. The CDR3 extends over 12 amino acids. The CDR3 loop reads CASSLGSGPQHF. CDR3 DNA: TGTGCCAGCAGCCTAGGATCAGGGCCCCAGCATTTT.

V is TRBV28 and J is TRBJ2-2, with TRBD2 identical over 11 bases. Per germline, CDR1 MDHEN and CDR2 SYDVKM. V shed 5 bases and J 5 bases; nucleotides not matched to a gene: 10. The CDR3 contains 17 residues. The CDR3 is CASSLSRLAGITGELFF. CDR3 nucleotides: TGTGCCAGCAGTCTCTCTCGACTAGCGGGGATTACCGGGGAGCTGTTTTTT. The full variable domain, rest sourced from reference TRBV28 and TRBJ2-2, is DVKVTQSSRYLVKRTGEKVFLECVQDMDHENMFWYRQDPGLGLRLIYFSYDVKMKEKGDIPEGYSVSREKKERFSLILESASTNQTSMYLCASSLSRLAGITGELFFGEGSRLTVL.

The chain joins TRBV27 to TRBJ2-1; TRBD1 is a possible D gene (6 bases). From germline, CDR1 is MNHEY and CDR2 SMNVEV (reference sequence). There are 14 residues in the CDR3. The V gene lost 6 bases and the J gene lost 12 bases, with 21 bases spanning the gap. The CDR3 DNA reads TGTGCCAGCAGCGCTGCATCCCGGACAGTTGCGCAGTTCTTC. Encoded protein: CASSAASRTVAQFF.

CDR3: CASSRTGDGSPLHF. CDR3 coding DNA: TGTGCCAGCAGCCGGACAGGGGATGGGTCACCCCTCCACTTT. The chain carries TRBV7-9 and TRBJ1-6, with 9 bases aligning to TRBD1. This CDR3 contains 14 residues. Germline V gene data show CDR1 as SEHNR and CDR2 as FQNEAQ (reference sequence). With 5 bases clipped from V and 10 bases from J, the junction kept 6 bases outside the gene matches.

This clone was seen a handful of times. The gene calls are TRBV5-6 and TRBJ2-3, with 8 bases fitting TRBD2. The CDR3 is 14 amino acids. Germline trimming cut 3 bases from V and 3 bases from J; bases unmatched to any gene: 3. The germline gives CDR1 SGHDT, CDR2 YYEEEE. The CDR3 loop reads CASSSSGSTDTQYF. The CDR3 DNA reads TGTGCCAGCAGCTCAAGCGGGAGTACAGATACGCAGTATTTT.

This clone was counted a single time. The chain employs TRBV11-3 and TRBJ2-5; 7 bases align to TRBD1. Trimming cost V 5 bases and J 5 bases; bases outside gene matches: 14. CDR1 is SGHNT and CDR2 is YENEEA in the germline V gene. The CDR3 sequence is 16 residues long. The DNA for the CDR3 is TGTGCCAGCAGCCCACAAAACCCCAGGGGGTTCGAGACCCAGTACTTC. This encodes CASSPQNPRGFETQYF.

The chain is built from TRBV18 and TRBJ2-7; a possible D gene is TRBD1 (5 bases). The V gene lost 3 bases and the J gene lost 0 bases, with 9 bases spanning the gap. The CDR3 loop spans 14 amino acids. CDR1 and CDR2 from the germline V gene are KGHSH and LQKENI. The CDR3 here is CASSPSGISYEQYV. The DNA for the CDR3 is TGTGCCAGCTCACCTTCAGGGATCTCCTACGAGCAGTACGTC.

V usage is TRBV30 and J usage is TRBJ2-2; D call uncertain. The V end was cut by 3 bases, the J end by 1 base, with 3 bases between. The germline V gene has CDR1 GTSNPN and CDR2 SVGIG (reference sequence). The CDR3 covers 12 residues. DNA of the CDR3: TGTGCCTGGAGCCAGAACACCGGGGAGCTGTTTTTT. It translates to CAWSQNTGELFF.

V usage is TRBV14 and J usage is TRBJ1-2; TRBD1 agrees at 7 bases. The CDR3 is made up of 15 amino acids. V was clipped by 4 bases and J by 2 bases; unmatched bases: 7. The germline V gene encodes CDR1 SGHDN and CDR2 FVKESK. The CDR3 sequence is CASSPLGQENYGYTF. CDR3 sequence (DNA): TGTGCCAGCAGCCCTCTCGGACAGGAGAACTATGGCTACACCTTC.

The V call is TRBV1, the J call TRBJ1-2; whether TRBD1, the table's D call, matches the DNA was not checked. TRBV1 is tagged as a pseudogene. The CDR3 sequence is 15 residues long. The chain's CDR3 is CTSSRRQESSYGYTF. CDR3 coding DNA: TGCACCAGCAGCCGTCGACAGGAATCGAGCTATGGCTACACCTTC.

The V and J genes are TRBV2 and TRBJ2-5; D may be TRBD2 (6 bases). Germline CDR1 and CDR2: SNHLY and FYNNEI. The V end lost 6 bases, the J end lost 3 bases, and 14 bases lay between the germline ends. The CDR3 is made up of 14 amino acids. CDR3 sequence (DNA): TGTGCCAGCAGCGTTGGAGGGGTTGAAGAGACCCAGTACTTC. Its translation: CASSVGGVEETQYF.

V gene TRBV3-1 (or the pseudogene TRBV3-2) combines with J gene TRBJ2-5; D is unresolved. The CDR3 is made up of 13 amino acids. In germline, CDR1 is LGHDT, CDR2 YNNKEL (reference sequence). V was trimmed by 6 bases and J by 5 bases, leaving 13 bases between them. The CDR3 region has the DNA TGTGCCAGCAGTCGTTCAGAGGTGGAGACCCAGTACTTC. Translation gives CASSRSEVETQYF.

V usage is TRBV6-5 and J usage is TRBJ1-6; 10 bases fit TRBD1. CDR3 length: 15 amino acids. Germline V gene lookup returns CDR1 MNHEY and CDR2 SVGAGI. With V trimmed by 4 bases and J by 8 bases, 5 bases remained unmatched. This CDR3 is CASSWGGTGDSPLHF. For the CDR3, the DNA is TGTGCCAGCAGTTGGGGGGGGACAGGGGATTCACCCCTCCACTTT.

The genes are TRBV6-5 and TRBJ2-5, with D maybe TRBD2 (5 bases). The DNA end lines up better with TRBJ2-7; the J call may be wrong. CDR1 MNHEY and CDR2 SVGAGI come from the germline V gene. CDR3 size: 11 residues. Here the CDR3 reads CASFGGYEQYF. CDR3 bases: TGTGCCAGCTTTGGAGGCTACGAGCAGTACTTC.

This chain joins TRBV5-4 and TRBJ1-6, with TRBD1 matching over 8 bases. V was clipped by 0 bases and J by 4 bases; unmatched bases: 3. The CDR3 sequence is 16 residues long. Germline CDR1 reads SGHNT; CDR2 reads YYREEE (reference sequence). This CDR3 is CASSLGQGIYNSPLHF. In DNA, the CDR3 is TGTGCCAGCAGCTTGGGACAGGGGATTTATAATTCACCCCTCCACTTT.

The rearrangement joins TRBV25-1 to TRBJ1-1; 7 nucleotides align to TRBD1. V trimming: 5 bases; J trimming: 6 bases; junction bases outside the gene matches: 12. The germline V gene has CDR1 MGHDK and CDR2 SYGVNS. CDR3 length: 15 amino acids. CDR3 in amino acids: CASSKGGQRVPEAFF. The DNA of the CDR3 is TGTGCCAGCAGTAAAGGGGGCCAGAGGGTTCCTGAAGCTTTCTTT.

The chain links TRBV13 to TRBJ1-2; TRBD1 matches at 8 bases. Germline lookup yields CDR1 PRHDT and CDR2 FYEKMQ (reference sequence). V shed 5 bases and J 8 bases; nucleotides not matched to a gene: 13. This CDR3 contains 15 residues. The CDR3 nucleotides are TGTGCCAGCAGCCGTTCGGGGGACAGGCGGCGGGGCTACACCTTC. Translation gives CASSRSGDRRRGYTF.

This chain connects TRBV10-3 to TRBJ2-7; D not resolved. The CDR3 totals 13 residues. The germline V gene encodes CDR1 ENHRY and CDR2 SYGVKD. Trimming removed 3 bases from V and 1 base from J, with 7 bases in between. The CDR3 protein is CAISDLYSYEQYF. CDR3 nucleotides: TGTGCCATCAGTGATCTATATTCCTACGAGCAGTACTTC.

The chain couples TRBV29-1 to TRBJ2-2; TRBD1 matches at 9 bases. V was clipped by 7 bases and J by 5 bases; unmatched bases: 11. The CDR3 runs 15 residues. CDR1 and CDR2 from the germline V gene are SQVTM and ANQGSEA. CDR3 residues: CSALTGGARTGELFF. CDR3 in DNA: TGCAGCGCACTCACAGGGGGCGCGAGGACCGGGGAGCTGTTTTTT.

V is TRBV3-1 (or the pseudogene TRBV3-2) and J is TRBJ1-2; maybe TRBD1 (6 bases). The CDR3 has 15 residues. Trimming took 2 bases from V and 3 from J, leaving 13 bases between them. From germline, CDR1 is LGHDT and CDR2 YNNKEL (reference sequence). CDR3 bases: TGTGCCAGCAGCCAATGGGTAGGGGGGGACTATGGCTACACCTTC. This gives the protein CASSQWVGGDYGYTF.

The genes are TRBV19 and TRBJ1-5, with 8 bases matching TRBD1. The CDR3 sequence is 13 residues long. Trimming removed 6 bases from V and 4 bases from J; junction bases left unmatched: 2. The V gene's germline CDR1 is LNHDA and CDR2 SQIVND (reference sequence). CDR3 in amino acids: CASRDRENQPQHF. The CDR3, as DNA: TGTGCCAGTAGGGACAGGGAAAATCAGCCCCAGCATTTT.

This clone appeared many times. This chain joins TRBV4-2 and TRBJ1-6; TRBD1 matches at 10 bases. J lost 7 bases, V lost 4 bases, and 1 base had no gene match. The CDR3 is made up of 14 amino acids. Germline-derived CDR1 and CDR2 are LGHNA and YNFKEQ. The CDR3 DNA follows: TGTGCCAGCAGCCCGGGACAGGGGAATTCACCCCTCCACTTT. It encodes CASSPGQGNSPLHF.